These T cell receptor beta chains were read from a single sample in a study of OX40 agonist ivuxolimab in advanced cancers. Some clones are missing from TCRdb's copy, which holds only in-frame ones; the method was immunoSEQ multiplex PCR. The sample carries over 80,000 clones, about 84% recorded once. The sample in question was CD4+ or CD8+ T cells sorted from blood, obtained in a trial of the OX40 agonist ivuxolimab. The receptors come from an adult with an advanced solid tumor such as melanoma, head and neck, liver or kidney cancer. The CDR3 runs from the conserved cysteine through the conserved F or W. A D gene is named only where the DNA matches it firmly. The size field is filled for only some rows; it gives once, few, many or a size class.

TRBV21-1	NA	NA	TRBJ2-4	TGTGCCGGGGGGACGGAACGGGAAAACATTCAGTACTTC	CAGGTERENIQYF
TRBV4-1	NA	NA	TRBJ2-7	TGCGCCAGCAGCCTATCGTCGGGTGGACTCTCCTACGAGCAGTACTTC	CASSLSSGGLSYEQYF
TRBV6-6	TRBD1	NA	TRBJ2-1	TGTGCCAGCAGTTACACAGGGGGGAATGAGCAGTTCTTC	CASSYTGGNEQFF
TRBV5-1	NA	NA	TRBJ2-7	TGCGCCAGCAGCTTAGGGACCCCCTCCTACGAGCAGTACTTC	CASSLGTPSYEQYF
TRBV6-5	NA	NA	TRBJ2-3	TGTGCCAGCAGCGACCCCGGGGTAGGCACAGATACGCAGTATTTT	CASSDPGVGTDTQYF
TRBV14	TRBD2	NA	TRBJ2-3	TGTGCCAGCAGCCTTATTCGTGGGGGGGGCACAGATACGCAGTATTTT	CASSLIRGGGTDTQYF
TRBV19	NA	NA	TRBJ1-1	TGTGCCAGTAGTATAGTCTCCGGGTCTCCGAACACTGAAGCTTTCTTT	CASSIVSGSPNTEAFF
TRBV9	TRBD1	NA	TRBJ1-3	TGTGCCAGCAGCGAAGAGACAGGGTCGCACTCTGGAAACACCATATATTTT	CASSEETGSHSGNTIYF
TRBV9	NA	NA	TRBJ2-1	TGTGCCAGCAGCCGGGGGAGTCAAGTCAGTGAGCAGTTCTTC	CASSRGSQVSEQFF
TRBV12-5	NA	NA	TRBJ2-1	TGTGCTAGTGGGCAGGGGACAGAGCAGTTCTTC	CASGQGTEQFF
TRBV6-5	NA	NA	TRBJ2-5	TGTGCCAGCAGGGTCAGGCCCACCGGCCGGGAGACCCAGTACTTC	CASRVRPTGRETQYF
TRBV7-3	NA	NA	TRBJ2-1	TGTGCCAGCAGCTTGGGCCCAGACAATGAGCAGTTCTTC	CASSLGPDNEQFF
TRBV7-8	NA	once	TRBJ1-1	TGTGCCAGCAGCAGAAAAGGGGATCAGACTGAAGCTTTCTTT	CASSRKGDQTEAFF
TRBV27	TRBD1	NA	TRBJ1-5	TGTGCCAGCAGTTTAGGGCAGGGGGCGAGTCAGCCCCAGCATTTT	CASSLGQGASQPQHF
TRBV18	NA	NA	TRBJ1-2	TGTGCCAGCTCAGCGGACGAGAACTATGGCTACACCTTC	CASSADENYGYTF
TRBV18	NA	NA	TRBJ1-5	TGTGCCAGCTCACCACCAGGAAATAGCAATCAGCCCCAGCATTTT	CASSPPGNSNQPQHF
TRBV11-2	NA	NA	TRBJ2-3	TGTGCCAGCAGCTTGAACTCCCCGAGGGATACGCAGTATTTT	CASSLNSPRDTQYF
TRBV9	TRBD1	NA	TRBJ1-2	TGTGCCAGCAGCGTAGCTACGGGGGACAGGGAAGACTATGGCTACACCTTC	CASSVATGDREDYGYTF
TRBV5-4	TRBD1	once	TRBJ2-7	TGTGCCAGCAGCGGCGGGACAGGACCCTCCTACGAGCAGTACTTC	CASSGGTGPSYEQYF
TRBV2	NA	NA	TRBJ2-3	TGTGCCAGCAGGGGTCGGACTACGCAGTATTTT	CASRGRTTQYF
TRBV7-3	NA	NA	TRBJ2-1	TGTGCCAGCAGCCCCGGGGCAGAATACAATGAGCAGTTCTTC	CASSPGAEYNEQFF
TRBV7-9	NA	NA	TRBJ2-6	TGTGCCAGCAGCTTTACCGGGACCTACTCTGGGGCCAACGTCCTGACTTTC	CASSFTGTYSGANVLTF
TRBV27	TRBD2	NA	TRBJ2-7	TGTGCCAGCAGTTGGAGGACGGTGAGCGGGGGATACGAGCAGTACTTC	CASSWRTVSGGYEQYF
TRBV30	NA	NA	TRBJ1-1	TGTGCCTGGAGTGATCCGGTGGTCACTGAAGCTTTCTTT	CAWSDPVVTEAFF
TRBV9	NA	NA	TRBJ2-7	TGTGCCAGCAGCGTAGCTATCGGCAGCTACGAGCAGTACTTC	CASSVAIGSYEQYF
TRBV10-1	NA	NA	TRBJ2-1	TGCGCCAGCAGTGAGAGTTGGCATGAGCAGTTCTTC	CASSESWHEQFF
TRBV27	NA	NA	TRBJ2-7	TGTGCCAGCAGTTCGCGACTTTTGGGAGGCTACGAGCAGTACTTC	CASSSRLLGGYEQYF
TRBV19	NA	few	TRBJ1-5	TGTGCCAGTAGTACCGACAAGCTCCAGCCCCAGCATTTT	CASSTDKLQPQHF
TRBV18	TRBD1	NA	TRBJ1-3	TGTGCCAGCTCACCACGACAGGGGGCCGCTGGAAACACCATATATTTT	CASSPRQGAAGNTIYF
TRBV7-9	NA	NA	TRBJ1-1	TGTGCCAGCAGCAGGGTTCAGGGGAACACTGAAGCTTTCTTT	CASSRVQGNTEAFF
TRBV9	TRBD1	NA	TRBJ1-1	TGTGCCAGCAGCGGAATTGCGGACAGGGGGTACGGGACTGAAGCTTTCTTT	CASSGIADRGYGTEAFF
TRBV4-3	TRBD1	NA	TRBJ1-4	TGCGCCAGCAGCTCTAGGGACAGCAATGAAAAACTGTTTTTT	CASSSRDSNEKLFF
TRBV5-6	NA	NA	TRBJ2-3	TGTGCCAGCAGCTTGGTCAGAGCTACGCAGTATTTT	CASSLVRATQYF
TRBV7-2	NA	few	TRBJ1-1	TGTGCCAGCAGCAAGACACAGAACACTGAAGCTTTCTTT	CASSKTQNTEAFF
TRBV7-8	NA	NA	TRBJ2-5	TGTGCCAGCAGCTCCACCTACTCAGGGTACCAAGAGACCCAGTACTTC	CASSSTYSGYQETQYF
TRBV4-1	NA	NA	TRBJ2-3	TGCGCCAGCAGCCAGCGACGAGAAGATACGCAGTATTTT	CASSQRREDTQYF
TRBV27	TRBD2	NA	TRBJ2-1	TGTGCCAGCAGCCCTAGACTAGCGGGAGGCTACAATGAGCAGTTCTTC	CASSPRLAGGYNEQFF
TRBV7-8	NA	NA	TRBJ2-3	TGTGCCAGCAGCTTTCTCGGGGGTAGCACAGATACGCAGTATTTT	CASSFLGGSTDTQYF
TRBV4-3	NA	once	TRBJ1-5	TGCGCCAGCAGCCAAGATCCCGGGGATCAGCCCCAGCATTTT	CASSQDPGDQPQHF
TRBV4-3	NA	NA	TRBJ1-1	TGCGCCAGCAGCCAAGGGGAGGCTGAAGCTTTCTTT	CASSQGEAEAFF
TRBV27	NA	NA	TRBJ2-7	TGTGCCAGCAGTGCAGGGACTGGCTACGAGCAGTACTTC	CASSAGTGYEQYF
TRBV10-3	TRBD2	NA	TRBJ2-3	TGTGCCATCAGGCTAGCGGGGGAAAAAGGAGATACGCAGTATTTT	CAIRLAGEKGDTQYF
TRBV2	NA	NA	TRBJ1-5	TGTGCCAGCGGCTCGCAGGGCAGCAATCAGCCCCAGCATTTT	CASGSQGSNQPQHF
TRBV5-1	NA	NA	TRBJ1-4	TGCGCCAGCAGCCTGGGAGGGGCAGGGGATGAAAAACTGTTTTTT	CASSLGGAGDEKLFF
TRBV30	TRBD1	NA	TRBJ1-2	TGTGCCTGGAGTCCCGGGACAGGTTATGGCTACACCTTC	CAWSPGTGYGYTF
TRBV2	TRBD1	NA	TRBJ1-2	TGTGCCAGCAGAAGAGGGGGCGCCGGTAACTATGGCTACACCTTC	CASRRGGAGNYGYTF
TRBV6-9	NA	NA	TRBJ2-1	TGTGCCAGCAGTTTAGGAGAGGAGATTTACAATGAGCAGTTCTTC	CASSLGEEIYNEQFF
TRBV7-2	NA	NA	TRBJ2-1	TGTGCCAGCAGCTTAAATTGGGCTACTAGCTCCTACAATGAGCAGTTCTTC	CASSLNWATSSYNEQFF
TRBV7-2	NA	NA	TRBJ1-5	TGTGCCAGCAGCTTAGGCGCGTTTTATCAGCCCCAGCATTTT	CASSLGAFYQPQHF
TRBV5-6	NA	once	TRBJ1-1	TGTGCCAGCAGCTTGGAGTTGGGCAGGCAGAACACTGAAGCTTTCTTT	CASSLELGRQNTEAFF
TRBV19	TRBD1	few	TRBJ1-5	TGTGCCAGTAGTCTACAGGGGGTGATTGGCAATCAGCCCCAGCATTTT	CASSLQGVIGNQPQHF
TRBV5-1	NA	once	TRBJ2-2	TGCGCCAGCAGCTTAGGAGGGGGCGCGTTCGGGGAGCTGTTTTTT	CASSLGGGAFGELFF
TRBV19	TRBD1	few	TRBJ2-7	TGTGCCAGTAGTTTCAACCCGGGACAGAGTTACGAGCAGTACTTC	CASSFNPGQSYEQYF
TRBV2	NA	NA	TRBJ1-5	TGTGCCAGCAGACGCCTCGGAGGGGGCAATCAGCCCCAGCATTTT	CASRRLGGGNQPQHF
TRBV5-6	TRBD1	NA	TRBJ1-2	TGTGCCAGCAGTCGCGGGACAGGGGTTGATGGCTACACCTTC	CASSRGTGVDGYTF
TRBV18	NA	NA	TRBJ2-3	TGTGCCAGCTCAGCTAGCACAGATACGCAGTATTTT	CASSASTDTQYF
TRBV29-1	NA	NA	TRBJ2-1	TGCAGCGTTGGGAATTCAAACAATGAGCAGTTCTTC	CSVGNSNNEQFF
TRBV4-1	NA	NA	TRBJ2-7	TGCGCCAGCAGCCAAGAAGCCGGAAGACCTACCTACGAGCAGTACTTC	CASSQEAGRPTYEQYF
TRBV15	NA	NA	TRBJ2-1	TGTGCCACCAGCAGAGATATGGGCTCCGATGAGCAGTTCTTC	CATSRDMGSDEQFF